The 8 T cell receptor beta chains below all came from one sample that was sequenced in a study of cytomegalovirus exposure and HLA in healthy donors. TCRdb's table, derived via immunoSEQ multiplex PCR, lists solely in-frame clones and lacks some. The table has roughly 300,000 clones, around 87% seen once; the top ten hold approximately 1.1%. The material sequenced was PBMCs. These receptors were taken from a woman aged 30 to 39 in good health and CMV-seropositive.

The CDR3 region is CSVNEVTDTQYF. The CDR3 nucleotides read TGCAGCGTCAATGAGGTAACAGATACGCAGTATTTT. The chain links TRBV29-1 to TRBJ2-3, with D hard to call. CDR3 length: 12 residues. Germline-derived CDR1 and CDR2 are SQVTM and ANQGSEA. V was clipped by 6 bases and J by 3 bases, with 10 bases between them.

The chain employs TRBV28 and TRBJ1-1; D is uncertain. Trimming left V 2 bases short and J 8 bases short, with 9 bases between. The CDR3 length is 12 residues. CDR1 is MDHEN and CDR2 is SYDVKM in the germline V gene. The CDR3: CASSLLQPEAFF. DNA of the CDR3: TGTGCCAGCAGTTTACTCCAGCCAGAAGCTTTCTTT.

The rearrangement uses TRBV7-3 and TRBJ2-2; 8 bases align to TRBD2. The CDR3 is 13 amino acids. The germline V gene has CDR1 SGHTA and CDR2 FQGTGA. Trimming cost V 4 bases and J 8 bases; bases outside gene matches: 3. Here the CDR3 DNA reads TGTGCCAGCAGCTCGGGACTAGGAGGGGAGCTGTTTTTT. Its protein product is CASSSGLGGELFF.

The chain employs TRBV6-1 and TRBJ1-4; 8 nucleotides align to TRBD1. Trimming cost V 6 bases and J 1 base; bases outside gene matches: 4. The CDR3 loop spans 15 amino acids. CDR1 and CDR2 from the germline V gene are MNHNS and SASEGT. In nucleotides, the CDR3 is TGTGCCAGCAGCAAAGGGACAGGAACTAATGAAAAACTGTTTTTT. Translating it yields CASSKGTGTNEKLFF.

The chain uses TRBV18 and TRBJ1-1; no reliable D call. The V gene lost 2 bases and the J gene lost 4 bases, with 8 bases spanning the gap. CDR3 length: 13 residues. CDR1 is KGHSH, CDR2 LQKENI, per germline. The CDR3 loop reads CASSPITVTEAFF. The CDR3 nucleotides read TGTGCCAGCTCACCAATAACGGTCACTGAAGCTTTCTTT.

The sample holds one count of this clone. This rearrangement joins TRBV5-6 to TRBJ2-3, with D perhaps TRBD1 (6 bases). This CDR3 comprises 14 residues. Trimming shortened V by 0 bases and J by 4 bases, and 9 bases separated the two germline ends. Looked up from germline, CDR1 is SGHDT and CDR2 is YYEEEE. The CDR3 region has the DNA TGTGCCAGCAGCTTGGGGGGGCTCCCAGATACGCAGTATTTT. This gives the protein CASSLGGLPDTQYF.

The CDR3 DNA reads as TGTGCCAGCAGCCGGGGGGGGCAGGTGGGCACCGGGGAGCTGTTTTTT. Its protein product is CASSRGGQVGTGELFF. The rearrangement links TRBV5-4 to TRBJ2-2, with TRBD2 matching 8 bases. V lost 4 bases, J lost 4 bases, and 9 bases stayed unmatched. The CDR3 has 16 residues. Germline V lookup: CDR1 SGHNT, CDR2 YYREEE (reference sequence).

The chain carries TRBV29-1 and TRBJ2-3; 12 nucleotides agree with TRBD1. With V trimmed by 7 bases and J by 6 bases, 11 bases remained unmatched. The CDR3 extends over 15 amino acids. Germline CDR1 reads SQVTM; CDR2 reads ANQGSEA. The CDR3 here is CSAGDRDRGLDTQYF. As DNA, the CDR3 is TGCAGCGCCGGGGACCGGGACAGGGGGCTGGATACGCAGTATTTT.